A single T cell receptor beta chain is shown here with its context. Its antigen is currently not known. The sample holds no much larger clone one base away, and base qualities are not on file. This specimen includes other DNA sequences encoding the same CDR3. For the CD8 naive samples, CD45RO-negative cells were positively selected for CCR7, yielding a CD45RA+CCR7+ population from which TemRA cells were excluded. The donors were healthy, HIV-negative adults with no recently reported acute infections or vaccinations. Only Caucasian adults living in Nashville, Tennessee, USA were represented among the donors. After blood collection by leukapheresis, PBMCs were isolated using Ficoll-Histopaque density gradient centrifugation and then cryopreserved in the vapor phase of liquid nitrogen. Purity and quantity of every magnetically sorted T cell population were checked by analytical flow cytometry. Each sorted fraction had its genomic DNA isolated and then quantified by UV absorbance on a Nanodrop 2000c.

The record originates from a study of shared clonotypes between healthy human individuals (dated by TCRdb to the early 2020s). Concerning the study at large: The cohort comprised two women and three men aged 18 to 49 years. For each donor, CD4 naive and CD4 memory were each given three plates, CD8 naive was given two plates, and CD8 memory was given one plate. The study deeply sequenced blood TCR repertoires of five healthy adults to estimate repertoire size and the extent of clonotype sharing between individuals. To increase sequencing depth and limit assay-specific biases, TCR repertoire library preparation and sequencing were carried out by different laboratories using diverse techniques. Per donor, leukapheresis produced somewhere between about 0.85 and 8.9 billion PBMCs.

Using the deep immunoSEQ assay, multiplex PCR amplified TCR CDR3 regions from genomic DNA. For each cell subset, the extracted genomic DNA was distributed evenly across all wells of several immunoSEQ 96-well plates, and each plate served as one replicate. For sorted subsets, approximately 190 ng genomic DNA, equal to 25,000 to 35,000 T cell genomes, was loaded into each replicate PCR. Purified libraries were measured with a Qubit 3.0 fluorometer, size-checked on a Bioanalyzer 2100, and measured again with the KAPA Library Quantification kit. Every immunoSEQ 96-well plate was sequenced on a dedicated single-read 150-cycle Illumina NextSeq 550 flow cell. The study's own analysis went as follows. Because the immunoSEQ output held only junctional sequences and lacked quality scores, the filtering could not match the filtering applied to full-length reads. To assign V/J genes and CDR3, sequences were annotated using PyIR, a Python wrapper for IgBLAST v1.9, with IMGT germline references. Any read was removed if the V/J assignment was weak (E-value above 1e-6), the CDR3 was missing, or the read contained stop codons, out-of-frame junctions, or ambiguous translated residues. V3J clonotypes were defined as sequences sharing the same inferred V gene, J gene, and CDR3 amino acid sequence. Percentage overlap between repertoires was calculated by dividing the number of shared unique clonotypes by the size of the smaller repertoire. Richness of each repertoire was evaluated using RTK rarefaction, the Chao1 estimator, and Recon v2.1 estimates of unobserved clonotypes. For all TCRbeta clonotypes obtained by the gDNA method from a few donors, generation probabilities were computed with OLGA. Held by TCRdb, this immuneACCESS table contains in-frame sequences only and omits some clones. Under half of the omission traces to an unresolved V gene where checked; the cause of the rest is unknown. Clone size and the V and J calls come from that table; the DNA yielded D and trimming. The sample table records around 1.9 million clones; 85% to 95% of these occur just once. The top ten hold approximately 1.7% of the sample.

The investigation overall reported the following: Higher generation probabilities were observed for clonotypes shared by all four sorted-subset donors than for non-shared clonotypes. Sharing across a few donors was observed for approximately 4.6% of naive CD4, over 3% of naive CD8, 2% to 2.5% of memory CD4, and about 0.4% of memory CD8 clonotypes. Incomplete sequencing was indicated by rarefaction of sorted-subset datasets, despite the large sequencing depth. The small number of donors limited the genetic and exposure-history diversity represented. Only blood was sampled, and tissue TCR repertoires likely differ from those in blood. Larger estimated clonotype richness was generally found for naive subsets than for memory subsets. Pairwise subsampling led to the expectation that sequencing depth would affect the degree of clonotype sharing among donors.

Material: naive CD8+ T cells from PBMCs. The cell subset or site label for this specimen denotes: CD45RA+CCR7+. The source of this sequence is a man between 18 and 29 years old in good health. Some clones in this sample may be carry-over from other donors' samples.

The CDR3 amino acid sequence is: CASTATGELFF. The sequence in DNA is TGTGCCAGCACGGCTACCGGGGAGCTGTTTTTT. This receptor chain uses TRBV9 and TRBJ2-2, with no confidently assigned D gene. The CDR3 sequence holds 11 residues, the cysteine and phenylalanine included. CDR3 DNA only is kept here, 33 bases in frame from base 1. The CDR1 and CDR2 encoded by the germline V gene are SGDLS and YYNGEE. The germline ends are 5 bases apart after V is trimmed by 6 bases and J by 5 bases.